This T cell receptor beta chain appears in the sequencing data of a study of graft-versus-host responses after intestinal transplantation. Study overall: Tacrolimus plus steroids were given to all recipients for about 3 years, preceded by anti-thymocyte globulin induction. Findings and limits, study-wide: In recipient marrow, GvH clones were found, and some appeared first in ileum or blood.

With regard to this clone: Antigen specificity is unknown.

This CDR3 region has 15 residues. The germline V and J ends were trimmed by 1 base and 9 bases, with 16 bases remaining between them. Germline CDR1 is SGHTA and CDR2 is FQGNSA. The table came from immunoSEQ multiplex PCR; TCRdb's copy has only in-frame clones and leaves some out. The table has over 100,000 clones, approximately 84% seen once. The source of this sequence is a human donor who received an intestinal transplant. The sequenced sample was unstimulated CD4+ T cells sorted from spleen or lymph node cells, obtained before intestinal transplant. The chain joins TRBV7-2 to TRBJ2-1; D is ambiguous. CDR3 in DNA: TGTGCCAGCAGCTTAGTCGGCGTGTTGATTAGTGAGCAGTTCTTC. Amino acid sequence: CASSLVGVLISEQFF. The full variable domain, rest sourced from reference TRBV7-2 and TRBJ2-1, is GAGVSQSPSNKVTEKGKDVELRCDPISGHTALYWYRQSLGQGLEFLIYFQGNSAPDKSGLPSDRFSAERTGGSVSTLTIQRTQQEDSAVYLCASSLVGVLISEQFFGPGTRLTVL.